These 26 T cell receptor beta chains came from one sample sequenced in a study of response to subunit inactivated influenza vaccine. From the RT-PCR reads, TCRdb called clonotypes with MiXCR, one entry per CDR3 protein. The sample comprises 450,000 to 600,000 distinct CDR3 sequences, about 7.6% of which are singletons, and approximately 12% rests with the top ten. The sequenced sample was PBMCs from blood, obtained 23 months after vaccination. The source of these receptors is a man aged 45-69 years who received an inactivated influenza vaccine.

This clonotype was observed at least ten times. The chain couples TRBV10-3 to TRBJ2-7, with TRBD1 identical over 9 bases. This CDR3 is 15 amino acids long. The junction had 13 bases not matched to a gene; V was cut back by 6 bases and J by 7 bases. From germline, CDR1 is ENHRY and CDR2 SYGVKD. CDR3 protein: CAIRKTGTGLREQYF. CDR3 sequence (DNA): TGTGCCATCAGGAAGACCGGGACAGGGCTCCGGGAGCAGTACTTC.

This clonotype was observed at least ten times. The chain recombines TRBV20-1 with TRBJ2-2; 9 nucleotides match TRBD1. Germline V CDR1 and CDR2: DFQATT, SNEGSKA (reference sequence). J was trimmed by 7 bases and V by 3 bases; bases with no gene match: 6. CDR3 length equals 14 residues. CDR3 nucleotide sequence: TGCAGTGCTAGCCGACAGGGGGTTGGCGGGGAGCTGTTTTTT. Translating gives CSASRQGVGGELFF.

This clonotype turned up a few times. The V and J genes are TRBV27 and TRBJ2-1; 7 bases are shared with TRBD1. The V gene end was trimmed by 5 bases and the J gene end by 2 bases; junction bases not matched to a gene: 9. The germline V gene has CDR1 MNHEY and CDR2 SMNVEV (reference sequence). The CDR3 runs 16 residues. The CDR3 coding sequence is TGTGCCAGCAGTACCTCCGGGACAGTCACCTACAATGAGCAGTTCTTC. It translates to CASSTSGTVTYNEQFF.

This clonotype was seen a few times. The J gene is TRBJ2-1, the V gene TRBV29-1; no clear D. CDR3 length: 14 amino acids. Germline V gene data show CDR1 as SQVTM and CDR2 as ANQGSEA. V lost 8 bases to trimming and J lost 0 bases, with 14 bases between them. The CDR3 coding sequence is TGCAGCCCCGGCTGCCCGTACTCCTACAATGAGCAGTTCTTC. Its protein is CSPGCPYSYNEQFF.

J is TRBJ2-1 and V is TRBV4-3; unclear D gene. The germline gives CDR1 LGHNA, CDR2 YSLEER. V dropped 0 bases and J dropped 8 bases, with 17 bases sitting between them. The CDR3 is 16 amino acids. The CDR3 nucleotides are TGCGCCAGCAGCCAAGATGTGCGGACCAATGTCGATGAGCAGTTCTTC. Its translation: CASSQDVRTNVDEQFF.

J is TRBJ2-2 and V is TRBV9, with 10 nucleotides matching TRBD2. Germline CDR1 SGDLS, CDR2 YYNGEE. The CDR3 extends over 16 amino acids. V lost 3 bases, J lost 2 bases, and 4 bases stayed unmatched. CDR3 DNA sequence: TGTGCCAGCAGCGCCCTAGCGGGGGTAAACACCGGGGAGCTGTTTTTT. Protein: CASSALAGVNTGELFF.

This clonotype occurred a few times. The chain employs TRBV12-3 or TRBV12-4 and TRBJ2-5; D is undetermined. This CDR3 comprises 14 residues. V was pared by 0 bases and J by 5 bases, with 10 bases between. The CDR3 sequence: CASSLAMLGETQYF. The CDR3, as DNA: TGTGCCAGCAGTTTAGCCATGCTGGGGGAGACCCAGTACTTC.

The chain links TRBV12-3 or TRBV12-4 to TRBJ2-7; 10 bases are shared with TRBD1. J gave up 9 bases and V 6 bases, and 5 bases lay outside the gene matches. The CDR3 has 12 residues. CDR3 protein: CASSLGTGVQYF. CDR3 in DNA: TGTGCCAGCAGCCTGGGGACAGGGGTGCAGTACTTC.

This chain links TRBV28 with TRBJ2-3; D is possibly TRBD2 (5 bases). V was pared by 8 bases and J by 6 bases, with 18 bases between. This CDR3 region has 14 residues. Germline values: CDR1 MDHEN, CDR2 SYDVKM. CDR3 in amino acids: CASGLSPRRDTQYF. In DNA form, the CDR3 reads TGTGCCAGCGGCTTGTCTCCCCGGAGGGATACGCAGTATTTT.

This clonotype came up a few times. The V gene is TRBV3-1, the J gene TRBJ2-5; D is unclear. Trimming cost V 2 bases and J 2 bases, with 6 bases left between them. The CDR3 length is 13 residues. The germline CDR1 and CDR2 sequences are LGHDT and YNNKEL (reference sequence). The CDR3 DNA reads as TGTGCCAGCAGCCAAACCAGGCAAGAGACCCAGTACTTC. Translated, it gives CASSQTRQETQYF.

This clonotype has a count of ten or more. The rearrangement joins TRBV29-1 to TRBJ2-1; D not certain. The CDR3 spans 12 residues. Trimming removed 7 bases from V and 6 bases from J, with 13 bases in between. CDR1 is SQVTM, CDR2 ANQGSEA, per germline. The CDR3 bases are TGCAGCGCCCGTTTGAGTGCCAATGAGCAGTTCTTC. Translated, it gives CSARLSANEQFF.

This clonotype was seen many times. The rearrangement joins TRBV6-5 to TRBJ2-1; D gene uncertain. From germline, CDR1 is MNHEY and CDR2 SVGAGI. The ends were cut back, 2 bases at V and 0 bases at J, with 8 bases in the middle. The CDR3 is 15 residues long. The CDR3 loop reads CASSYEASSYNEQFF. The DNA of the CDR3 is TGTGCCAGCAGTTACGAGGCTAGCTCCTACAATGAGCAGTTCTTC.

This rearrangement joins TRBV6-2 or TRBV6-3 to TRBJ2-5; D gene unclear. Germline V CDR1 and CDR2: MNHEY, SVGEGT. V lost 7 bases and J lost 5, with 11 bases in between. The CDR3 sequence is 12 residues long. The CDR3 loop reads CASNGPGETQYF. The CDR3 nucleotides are TGTGCCAGCAACGGACCTGGGGAGACCCAGTACTTC.

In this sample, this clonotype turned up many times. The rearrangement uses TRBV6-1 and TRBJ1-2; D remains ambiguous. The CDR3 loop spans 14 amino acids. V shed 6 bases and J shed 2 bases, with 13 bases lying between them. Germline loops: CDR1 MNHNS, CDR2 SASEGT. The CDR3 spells CASSEPVGNYGYTF. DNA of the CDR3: TGTGCCAGCAGCGAACCTGTCGGGAACTATGGCTACACCTTC.

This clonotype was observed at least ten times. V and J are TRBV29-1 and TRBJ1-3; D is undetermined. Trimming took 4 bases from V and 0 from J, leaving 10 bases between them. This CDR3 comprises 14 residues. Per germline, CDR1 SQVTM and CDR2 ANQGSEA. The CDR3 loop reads CSVALDSSGNTIYF. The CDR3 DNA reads TGCAGCGTTGCGTTGGATAGCTCTGGAAACACCATATATTTT.

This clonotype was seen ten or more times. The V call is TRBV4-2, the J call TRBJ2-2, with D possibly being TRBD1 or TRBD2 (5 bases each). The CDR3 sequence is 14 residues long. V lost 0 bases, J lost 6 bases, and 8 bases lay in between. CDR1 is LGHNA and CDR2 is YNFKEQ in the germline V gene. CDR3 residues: CASSQELGAGELFF. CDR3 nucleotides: TGTGCCAGCAGCCAAGAATTGGGGGCCGGGGAGCTGTTTTTT.

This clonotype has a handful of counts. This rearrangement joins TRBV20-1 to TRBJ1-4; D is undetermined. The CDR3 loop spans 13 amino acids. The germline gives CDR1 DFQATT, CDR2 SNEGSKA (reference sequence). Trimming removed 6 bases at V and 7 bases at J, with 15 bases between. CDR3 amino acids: CSAGRESGEKLFF. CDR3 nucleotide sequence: TGCAGTGCGGGGAGGGAGAGCGGTGAAAAACTGTTTTTT.

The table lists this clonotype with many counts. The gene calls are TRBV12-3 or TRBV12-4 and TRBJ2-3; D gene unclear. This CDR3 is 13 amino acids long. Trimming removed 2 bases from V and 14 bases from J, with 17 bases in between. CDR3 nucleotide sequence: TGTGCCAGCAGTTTAAGAGTTGGCAGTGACGGGTATTTT. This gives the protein CASSLRVGSDGYF.

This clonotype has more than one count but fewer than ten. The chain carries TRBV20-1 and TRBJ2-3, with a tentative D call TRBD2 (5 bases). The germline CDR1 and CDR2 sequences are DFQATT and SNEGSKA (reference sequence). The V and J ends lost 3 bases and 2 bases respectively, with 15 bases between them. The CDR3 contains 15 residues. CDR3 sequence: CSARDPIGVTDTQYF. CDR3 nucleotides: TGCAGTGCTAGGGACCCCATCGGGGTCACAGATACGCAGTATTTT.

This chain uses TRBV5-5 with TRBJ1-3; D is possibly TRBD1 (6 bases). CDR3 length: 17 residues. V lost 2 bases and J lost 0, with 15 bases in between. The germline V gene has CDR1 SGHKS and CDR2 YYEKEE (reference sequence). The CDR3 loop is CASSFSGGRFSGNTIYF. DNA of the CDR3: TGTGCCAGCAGCTTTTCCGGGGGCCGATTCTCTGGAAACACCATATATTTT.

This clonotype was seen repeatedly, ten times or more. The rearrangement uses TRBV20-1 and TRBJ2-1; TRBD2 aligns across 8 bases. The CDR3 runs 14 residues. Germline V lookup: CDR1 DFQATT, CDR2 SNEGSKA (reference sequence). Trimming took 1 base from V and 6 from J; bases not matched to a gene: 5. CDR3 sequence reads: CSARVSGGPNEQFF. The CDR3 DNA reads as TGCAGTGCTAGAGTCAGCGGGGGCCCCAATGAGCAGTTCTTC.

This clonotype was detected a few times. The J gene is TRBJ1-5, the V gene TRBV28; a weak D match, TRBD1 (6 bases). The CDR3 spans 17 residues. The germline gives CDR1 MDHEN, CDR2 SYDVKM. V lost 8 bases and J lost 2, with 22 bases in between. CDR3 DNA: TGTGCCAGCTCACAGGGAAGTCGATTCCTAGGCAATCAGCCCCAGCATTTT. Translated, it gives CASSQGSRFLGNQPQHF.

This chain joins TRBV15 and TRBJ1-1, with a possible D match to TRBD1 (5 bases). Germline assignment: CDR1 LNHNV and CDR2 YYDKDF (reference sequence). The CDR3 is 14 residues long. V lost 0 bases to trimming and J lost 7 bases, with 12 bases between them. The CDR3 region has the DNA TGTGCCACCAGCAGAGATCTGGGGCCAAATGAAGCTTTCTTT. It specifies CATSRDLGPNEAFF.

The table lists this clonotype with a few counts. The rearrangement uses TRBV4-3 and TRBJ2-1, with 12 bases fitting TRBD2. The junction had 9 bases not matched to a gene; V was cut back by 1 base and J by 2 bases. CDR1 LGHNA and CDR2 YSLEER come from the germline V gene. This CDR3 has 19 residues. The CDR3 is CASSQASSGRAGTYNEQFF. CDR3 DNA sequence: TGCGCCAGCAGCCAAGCCTCTAGCGGGAGGGCCGGGACCTACAATGAGCAGTTCTTC.

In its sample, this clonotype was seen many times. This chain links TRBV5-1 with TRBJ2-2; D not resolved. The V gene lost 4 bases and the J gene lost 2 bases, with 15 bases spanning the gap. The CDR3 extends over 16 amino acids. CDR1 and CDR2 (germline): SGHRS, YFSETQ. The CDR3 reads CASSPPGLLNTGELFF. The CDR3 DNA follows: TGCGCCAGCAGCCCCCCCGGGCTGCTTAACACCGGGGAGCTGTTTTTT. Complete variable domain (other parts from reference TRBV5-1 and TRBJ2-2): KAGVTQTPRYLIKTRGQQVTLSCSPISGHRSVSWYQQTPGQGLQFLFEYFSETQRNKGNFPGRFSGRQFSNSRSEMNVSTLELGDSALYLCASSPPGLLNTGELFFGEGSRLTVL.

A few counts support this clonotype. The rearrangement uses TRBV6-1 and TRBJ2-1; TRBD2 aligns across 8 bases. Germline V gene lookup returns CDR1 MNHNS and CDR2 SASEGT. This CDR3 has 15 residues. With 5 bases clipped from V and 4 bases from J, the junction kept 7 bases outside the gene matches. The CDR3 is CASSRSGSRYNEQFF. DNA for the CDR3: TGTGCCAGCAGTCGAAGCGGGAGTCGGTACAATGAGCAGTTCTTC.